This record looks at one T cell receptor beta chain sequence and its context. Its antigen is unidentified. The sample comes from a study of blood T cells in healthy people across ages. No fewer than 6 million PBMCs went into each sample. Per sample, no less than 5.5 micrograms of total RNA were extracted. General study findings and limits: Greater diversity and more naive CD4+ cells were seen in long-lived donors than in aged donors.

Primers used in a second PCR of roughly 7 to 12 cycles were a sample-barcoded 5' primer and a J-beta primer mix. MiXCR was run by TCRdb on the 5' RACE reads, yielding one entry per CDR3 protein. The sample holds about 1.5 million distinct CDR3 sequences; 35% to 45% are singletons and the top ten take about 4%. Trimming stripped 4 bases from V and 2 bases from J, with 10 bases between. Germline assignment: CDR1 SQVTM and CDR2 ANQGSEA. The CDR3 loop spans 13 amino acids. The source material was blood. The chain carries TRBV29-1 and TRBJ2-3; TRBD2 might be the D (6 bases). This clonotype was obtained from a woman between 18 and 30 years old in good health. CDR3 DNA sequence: TGCAGCGTTGTGGACTACTACACAGATACGCAGTATTTT. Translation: CSVVDYYTDTQYF.